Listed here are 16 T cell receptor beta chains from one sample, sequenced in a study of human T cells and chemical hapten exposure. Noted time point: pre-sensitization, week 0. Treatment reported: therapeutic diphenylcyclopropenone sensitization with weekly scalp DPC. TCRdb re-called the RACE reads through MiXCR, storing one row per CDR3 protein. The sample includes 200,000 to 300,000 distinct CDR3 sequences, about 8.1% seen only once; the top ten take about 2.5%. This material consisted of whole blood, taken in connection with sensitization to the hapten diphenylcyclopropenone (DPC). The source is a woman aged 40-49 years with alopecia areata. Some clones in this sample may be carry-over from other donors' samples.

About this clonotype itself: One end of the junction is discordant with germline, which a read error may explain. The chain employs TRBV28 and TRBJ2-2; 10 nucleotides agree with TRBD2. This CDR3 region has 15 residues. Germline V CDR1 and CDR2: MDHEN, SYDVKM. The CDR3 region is CVSTLAGANTGELFF. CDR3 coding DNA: TGTGTCAGCACCCTAGCGGGAGCGAACACCGGGGAGCTGTTTTTT.

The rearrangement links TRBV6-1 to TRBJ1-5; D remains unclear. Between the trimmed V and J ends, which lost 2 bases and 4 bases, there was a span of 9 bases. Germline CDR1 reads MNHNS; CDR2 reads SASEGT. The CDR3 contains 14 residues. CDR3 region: CASSENWVNQPQHF. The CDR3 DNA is TGTGCCAGCAGTGAAAACTGGGTGAATCAGCCCCAGCATTTT.

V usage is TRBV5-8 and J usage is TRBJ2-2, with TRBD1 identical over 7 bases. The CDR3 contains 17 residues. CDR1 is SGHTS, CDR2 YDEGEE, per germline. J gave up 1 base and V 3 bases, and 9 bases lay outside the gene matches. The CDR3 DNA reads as TGTGCCAGCAGCTATACATCCGGGACAGAGAACACCGGGGAGCTGTTTTTT. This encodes CASSYTSGTENTGELFF.

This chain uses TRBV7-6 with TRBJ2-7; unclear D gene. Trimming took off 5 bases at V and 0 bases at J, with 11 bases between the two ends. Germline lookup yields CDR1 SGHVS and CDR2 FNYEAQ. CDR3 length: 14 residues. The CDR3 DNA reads TGTGCCAGCAGCCCCCGGGTTCACTCCTACGAGCAGTACTTC. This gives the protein CASSPRVHSYEQYF.

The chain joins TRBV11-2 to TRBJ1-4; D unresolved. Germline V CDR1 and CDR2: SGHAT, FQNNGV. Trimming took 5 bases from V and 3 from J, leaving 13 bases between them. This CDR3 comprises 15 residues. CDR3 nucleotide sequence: TGTGCCAGCAGCCCGCGACACACAGCTAATGAAAAACTGTTTTTT. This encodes CASSPRHTANEKLFF.

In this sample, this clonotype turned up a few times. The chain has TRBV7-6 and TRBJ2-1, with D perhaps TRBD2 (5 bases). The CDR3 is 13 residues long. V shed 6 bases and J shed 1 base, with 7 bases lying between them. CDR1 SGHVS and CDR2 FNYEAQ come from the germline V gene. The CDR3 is CASRGVSYNEQFF. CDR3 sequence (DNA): TGTGCCAGCAGGGGAGTGTCCTACAATGAGCAGTTCTTC.

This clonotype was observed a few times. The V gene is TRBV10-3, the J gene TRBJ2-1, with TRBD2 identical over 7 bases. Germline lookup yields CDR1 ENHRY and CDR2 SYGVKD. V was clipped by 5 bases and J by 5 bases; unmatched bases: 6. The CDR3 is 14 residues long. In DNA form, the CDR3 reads TGTGCCATCAGTTCTAGCGGACTAAACAATGAGCAGTTCTTC. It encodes CAISSSGLNNEQFF.

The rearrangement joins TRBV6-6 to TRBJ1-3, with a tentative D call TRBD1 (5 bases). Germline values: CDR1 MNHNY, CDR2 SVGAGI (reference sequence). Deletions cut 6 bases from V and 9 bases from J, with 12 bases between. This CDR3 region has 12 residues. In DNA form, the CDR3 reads TGTGCCAGCAGCCCAGGGCTCGGCACCATATATTTT. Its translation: CASSPGLGTIYF.

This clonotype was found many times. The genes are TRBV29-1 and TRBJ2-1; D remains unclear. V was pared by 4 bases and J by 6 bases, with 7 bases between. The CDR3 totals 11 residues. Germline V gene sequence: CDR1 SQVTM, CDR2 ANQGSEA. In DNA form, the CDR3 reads TGCAGCGTTGTGCGTAGCAATGAGCAGTTCTTC. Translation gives CSVVRSNEQFF.

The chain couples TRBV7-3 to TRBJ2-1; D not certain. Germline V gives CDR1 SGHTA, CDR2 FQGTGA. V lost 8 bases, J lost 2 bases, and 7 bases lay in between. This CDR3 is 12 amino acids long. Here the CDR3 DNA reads TGTGCCAGCGGGTGGACCTACAATGAGCAGTTCTTC. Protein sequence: CASGWTYNEQFF. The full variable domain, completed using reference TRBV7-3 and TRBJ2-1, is GAGVSQTPSNKVTEKGKYVELRCDPISGHTALYWYRQSLGQGPEFLIYFQGTGAADDSGLPNDRFFAVRPEGSVSTLKIQRTERGDSAVYLCASGWTYNEQFFGPGTRLTVL.

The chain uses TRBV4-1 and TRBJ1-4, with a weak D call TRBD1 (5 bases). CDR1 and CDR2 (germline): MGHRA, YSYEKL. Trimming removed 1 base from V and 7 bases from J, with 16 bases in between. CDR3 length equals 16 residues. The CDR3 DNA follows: TGCGCCAGCAGCCAAGTTCTGGCAGGGACCCTTGAAAAACTGTTTTTT. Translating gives CASSQVLAGTLEKLFF.

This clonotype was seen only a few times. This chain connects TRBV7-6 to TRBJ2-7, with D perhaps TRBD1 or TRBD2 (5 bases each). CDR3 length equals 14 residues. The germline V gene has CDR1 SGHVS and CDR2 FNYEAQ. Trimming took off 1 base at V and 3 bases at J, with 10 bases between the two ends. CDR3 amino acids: CASSLGGGIYEQYF. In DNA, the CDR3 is TGTGCCAGCAGCTTAGGTGGGGGAATCTACGAGCAGTACTTC.

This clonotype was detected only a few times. This CDR3 is CASSLDRDIQYF. For the CDR3, the DNA is TGTGCCAGCAGCTTGGACAGGGACATTCAGTACTTC. V gene TRBV7-9 combines with J gene TRBJ2-4; TRBD1 matches 8 bases. Trimming at V came to 3 bases and at J to 8 bases, leaving 0 bases not matched to a gene. This CDR3 region has 12 residues. The germline V gene encodes CDR1 SEHNR and CDR2 FQNEAQ (reference sequence).

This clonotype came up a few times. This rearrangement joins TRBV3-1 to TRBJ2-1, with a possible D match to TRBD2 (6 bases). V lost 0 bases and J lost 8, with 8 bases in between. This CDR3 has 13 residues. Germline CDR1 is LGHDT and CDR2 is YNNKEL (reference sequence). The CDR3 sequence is CASSQEGGDEQFF. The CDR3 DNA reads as TGTGCCAGCAGCCAAGAAGGAGGGGATGAGCAGTTCTTC.

Here the CDR3 DNA reads TGTGCCAGCAGTGGAGCGCCGGGGGCAACTAATGAAAAACTGTTTTTT. This codes for CASSGAPGATNEKLFF. The chain has TRBV2 and TRBJ1-4, with D tentatively TRBD1 (5 bases). Germline V CDR1 and CDR2: SNHLY, FYNNEI. The CDR3 consists of 16 residues. Deletions cut 4 bases from V and 0 bases from J, with 12 bases between.

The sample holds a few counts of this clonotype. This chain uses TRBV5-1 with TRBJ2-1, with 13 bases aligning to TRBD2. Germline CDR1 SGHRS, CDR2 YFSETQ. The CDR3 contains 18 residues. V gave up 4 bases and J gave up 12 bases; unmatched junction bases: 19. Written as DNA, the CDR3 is TGCGCCAGCAGCGACGAAGTACAGGGGACTAGCGGGATCGGTCGGCAGTTCTTC. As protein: CASSDEVQGTSGIGRQFF.